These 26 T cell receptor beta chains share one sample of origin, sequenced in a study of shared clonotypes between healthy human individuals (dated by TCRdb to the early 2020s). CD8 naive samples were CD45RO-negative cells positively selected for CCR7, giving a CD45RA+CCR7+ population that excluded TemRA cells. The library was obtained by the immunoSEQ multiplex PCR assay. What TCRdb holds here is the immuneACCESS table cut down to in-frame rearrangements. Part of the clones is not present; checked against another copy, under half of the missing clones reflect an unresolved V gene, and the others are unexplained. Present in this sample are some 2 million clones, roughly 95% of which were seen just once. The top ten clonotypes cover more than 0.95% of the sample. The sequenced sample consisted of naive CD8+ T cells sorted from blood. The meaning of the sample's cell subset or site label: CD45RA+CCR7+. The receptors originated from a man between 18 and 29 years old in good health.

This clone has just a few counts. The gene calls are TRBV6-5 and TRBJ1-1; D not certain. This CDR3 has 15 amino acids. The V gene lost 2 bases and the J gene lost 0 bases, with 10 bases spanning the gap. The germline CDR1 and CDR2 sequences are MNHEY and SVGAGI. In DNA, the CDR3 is TGTGCCAGCAGTTACCAGACAAACATGAACACTGAAGCTTTCTTT. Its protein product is CASSYQTNMNTEAFF.

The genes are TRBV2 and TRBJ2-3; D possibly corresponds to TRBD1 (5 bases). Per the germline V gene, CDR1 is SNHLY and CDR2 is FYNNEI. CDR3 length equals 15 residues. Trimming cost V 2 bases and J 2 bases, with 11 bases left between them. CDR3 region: CASSELDTLTDTQYF. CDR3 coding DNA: TGTGCCAGCAGTGAACTGGACACACTCACAGATACGCAGTATTTT.

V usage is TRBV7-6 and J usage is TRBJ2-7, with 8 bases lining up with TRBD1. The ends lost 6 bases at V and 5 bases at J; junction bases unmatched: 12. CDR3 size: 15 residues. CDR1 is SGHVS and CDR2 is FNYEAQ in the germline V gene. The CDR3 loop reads CASSLAPGQVNEQYF. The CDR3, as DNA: TGTGCCAGCAGTCTTGCACCGGGACAGGTCAACGAGCAGTACTTC.

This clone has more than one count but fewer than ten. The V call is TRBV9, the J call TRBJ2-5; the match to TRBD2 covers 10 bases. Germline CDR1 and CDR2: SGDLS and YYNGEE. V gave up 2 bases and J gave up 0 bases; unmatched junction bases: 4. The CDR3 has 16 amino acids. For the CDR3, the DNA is TGTGCCAGCAGCGTGGGGACTAGCGAGTACCAAGAGACCCAGTACTTC. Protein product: CASSVGTSEYQETQYF.

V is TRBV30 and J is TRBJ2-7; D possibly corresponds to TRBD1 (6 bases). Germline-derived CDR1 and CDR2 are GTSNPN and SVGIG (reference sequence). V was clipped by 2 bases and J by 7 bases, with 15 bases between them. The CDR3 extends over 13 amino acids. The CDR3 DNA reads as TGTGCCTGGAGTCCCGGGACAATCGGGGAGCAGTACTTC. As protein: CAWSPGTIGEQYF. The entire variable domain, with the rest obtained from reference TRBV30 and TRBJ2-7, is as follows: SQTIHQWPATLVQPVGSPLSLECTVEGTSNPNLYWYRQAAGRGLQLLFYSVGIGQISSEVPQNLSASRPQDRQFILSSKKLLLSDSGFYLCAWSPGTIGEQYFGPGTRLTVT.

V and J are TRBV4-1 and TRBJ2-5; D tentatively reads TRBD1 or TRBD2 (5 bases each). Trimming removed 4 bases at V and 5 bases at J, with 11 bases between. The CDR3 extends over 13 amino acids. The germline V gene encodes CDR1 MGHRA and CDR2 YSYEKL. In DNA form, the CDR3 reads TGCGCCAGCAGCCTTGTAGGGGAGGAGACCCAGTACTTC. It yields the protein CASSLVGEETQYF.

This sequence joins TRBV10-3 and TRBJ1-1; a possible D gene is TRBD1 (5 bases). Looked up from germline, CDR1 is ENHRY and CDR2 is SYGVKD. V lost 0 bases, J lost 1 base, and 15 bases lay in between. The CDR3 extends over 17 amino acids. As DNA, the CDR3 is TGTGCCATCAGTGAGTCGAAGCTCGACAGCCAGAACACTGAAGCTTTCTTT. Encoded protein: CAISESKLDSQNTEAFF.

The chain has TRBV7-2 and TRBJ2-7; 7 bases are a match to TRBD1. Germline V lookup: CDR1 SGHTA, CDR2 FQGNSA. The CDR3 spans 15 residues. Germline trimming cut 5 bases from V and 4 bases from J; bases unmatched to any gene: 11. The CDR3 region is CASSPTGPVSYEQYF. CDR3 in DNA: TGTGCCAGCAGCCCGACAGGGCCGGTTTCGTACGAGCAGTACTTC.

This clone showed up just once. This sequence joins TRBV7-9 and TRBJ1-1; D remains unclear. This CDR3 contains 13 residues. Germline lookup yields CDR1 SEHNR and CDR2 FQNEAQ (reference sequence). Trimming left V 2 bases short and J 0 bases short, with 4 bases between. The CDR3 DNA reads TGTGCCAGCAGCTTATTTGTGAACACTGAAGCTTTCTTT. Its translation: CASSLFVNTEAFF.

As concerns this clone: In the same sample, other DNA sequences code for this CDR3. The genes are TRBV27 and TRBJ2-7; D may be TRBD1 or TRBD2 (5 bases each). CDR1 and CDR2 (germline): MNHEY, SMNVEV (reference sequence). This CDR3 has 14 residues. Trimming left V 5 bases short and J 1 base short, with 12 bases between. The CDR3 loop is CASSLGTGSYEQYF. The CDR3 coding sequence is TGTGCCAGCAGTCTAGGGACCGGTTCCTACGAGCAGTACTTC.

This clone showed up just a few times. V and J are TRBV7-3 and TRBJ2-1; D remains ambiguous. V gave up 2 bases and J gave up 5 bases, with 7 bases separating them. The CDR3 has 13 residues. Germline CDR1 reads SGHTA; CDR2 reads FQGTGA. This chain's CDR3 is CASSLSHNNEQFF. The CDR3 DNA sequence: TGTGCCAGCAGCTTATCGCATAACAATGAGCAGTTCTTC.

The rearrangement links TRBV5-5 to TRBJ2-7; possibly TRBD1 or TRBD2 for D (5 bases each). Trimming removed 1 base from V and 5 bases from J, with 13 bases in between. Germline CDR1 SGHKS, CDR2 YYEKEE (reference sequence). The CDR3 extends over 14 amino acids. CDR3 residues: CASSLLLGEHEQYF. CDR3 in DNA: TGTGCCAGCAGCTTGTTATTAGGGGAGCACGAGCAGTACTTC.

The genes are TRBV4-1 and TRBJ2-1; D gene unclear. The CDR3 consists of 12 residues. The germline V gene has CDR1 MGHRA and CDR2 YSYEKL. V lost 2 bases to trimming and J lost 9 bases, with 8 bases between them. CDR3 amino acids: CASSQIGGEQFF. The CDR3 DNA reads TGCGCCAGCAGCCAAATTGGCGGTGAGCAGTTCTTC.

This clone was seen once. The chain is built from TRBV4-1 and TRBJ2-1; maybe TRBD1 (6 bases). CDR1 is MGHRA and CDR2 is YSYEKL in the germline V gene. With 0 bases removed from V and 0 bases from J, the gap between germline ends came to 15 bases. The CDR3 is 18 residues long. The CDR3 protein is CASSQEGASLSSYNEQFF. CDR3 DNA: TGCGCCAGCAGCCAAGAGGGGGCCAGCCTGAGCTCCTACAATGAGCAGTTCTTC.

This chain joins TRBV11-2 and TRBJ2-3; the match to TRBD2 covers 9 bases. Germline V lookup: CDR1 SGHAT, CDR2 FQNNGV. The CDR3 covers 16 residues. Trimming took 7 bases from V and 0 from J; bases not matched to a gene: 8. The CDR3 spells CASKLLAGLSTDTQYF. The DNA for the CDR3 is TGTGCCAGCAAGTTGCTAGCGGGGCTTAGCACAGATACGCAGTATTTT.

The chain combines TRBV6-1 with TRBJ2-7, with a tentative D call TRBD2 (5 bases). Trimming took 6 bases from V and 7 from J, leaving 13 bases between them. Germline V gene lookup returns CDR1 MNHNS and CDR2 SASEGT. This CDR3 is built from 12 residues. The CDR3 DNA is TGTGCCAGCAGCCAACTAGGGTGGGAGCAGTACTTC. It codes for CASSQLGWEQYF.

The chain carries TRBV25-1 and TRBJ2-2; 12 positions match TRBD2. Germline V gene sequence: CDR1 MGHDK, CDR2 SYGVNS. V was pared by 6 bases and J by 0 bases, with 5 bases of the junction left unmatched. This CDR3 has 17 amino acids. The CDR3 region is CASSRLAGVANTGELFF. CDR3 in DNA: TGTGCCAGCAGCAGACTAGCGGGGGTCGCGAACACCGGGGAGCTGTTTTTT.

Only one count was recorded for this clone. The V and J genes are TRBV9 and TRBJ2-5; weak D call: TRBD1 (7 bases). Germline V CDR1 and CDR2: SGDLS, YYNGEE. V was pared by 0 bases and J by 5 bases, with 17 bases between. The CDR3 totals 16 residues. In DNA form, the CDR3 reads TGTGCCAGCAGCGTAGCTGGAGGGGGCTTGACTGAGACCCAGTACTTC. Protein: CASSVAGGGLTETQYF.

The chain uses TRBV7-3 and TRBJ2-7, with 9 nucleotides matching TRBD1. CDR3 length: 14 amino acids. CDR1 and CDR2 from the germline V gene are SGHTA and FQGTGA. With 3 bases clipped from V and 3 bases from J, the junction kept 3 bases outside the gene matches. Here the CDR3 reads CASSFRDRDYEQYF. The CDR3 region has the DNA TGTGCCAGCAGCTTCCGGGACAGGGACTACGAGCAGTACTTC.

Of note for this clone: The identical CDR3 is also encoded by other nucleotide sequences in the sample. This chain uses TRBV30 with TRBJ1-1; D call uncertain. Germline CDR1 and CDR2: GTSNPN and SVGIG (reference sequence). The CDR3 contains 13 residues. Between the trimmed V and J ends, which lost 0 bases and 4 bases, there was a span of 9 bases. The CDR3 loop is CAWSVGWGTEAFF. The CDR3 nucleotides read TGTGCCTGGAGTGTGGGCTGGGGCACTGAAGCTTTCTTT.

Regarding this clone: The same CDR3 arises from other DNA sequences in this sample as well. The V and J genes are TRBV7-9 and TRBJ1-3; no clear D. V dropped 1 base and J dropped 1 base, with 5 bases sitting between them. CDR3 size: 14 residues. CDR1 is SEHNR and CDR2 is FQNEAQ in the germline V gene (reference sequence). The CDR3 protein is CASSLGSSGNTIYF. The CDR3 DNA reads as TGTGCCAGCAGCTTAGGCAGTTCTGGAAACACCATATATTTT.

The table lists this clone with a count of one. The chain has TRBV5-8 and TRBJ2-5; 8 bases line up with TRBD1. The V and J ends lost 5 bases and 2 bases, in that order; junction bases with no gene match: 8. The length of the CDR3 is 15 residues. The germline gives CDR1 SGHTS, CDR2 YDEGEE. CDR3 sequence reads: CASRSRDRTQETQYF. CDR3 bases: TGTGCCAGCAGGAGCCGGGACAGGACTCAAGAGACCCAGTACTTC.

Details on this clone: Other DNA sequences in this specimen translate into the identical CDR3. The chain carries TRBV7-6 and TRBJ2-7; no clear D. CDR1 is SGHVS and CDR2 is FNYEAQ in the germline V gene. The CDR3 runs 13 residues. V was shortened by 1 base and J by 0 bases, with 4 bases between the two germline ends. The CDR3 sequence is CASSLGRSYEQYF. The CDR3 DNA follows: TGTGCCAGCAGCTTAGGGCGCTCCTACGAGCAGTACTTC. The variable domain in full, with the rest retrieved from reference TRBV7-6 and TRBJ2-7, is GAGVSQSPRYKVTKRGQDVALRCDPISGHVSLYWYRQALGQGPEFLTYFNYEAQQDKSGLPNDRFSAERPEGSISTLTIQRTEQRDSAMYRCASSLGRSYEQYFGPGTRLTVT.

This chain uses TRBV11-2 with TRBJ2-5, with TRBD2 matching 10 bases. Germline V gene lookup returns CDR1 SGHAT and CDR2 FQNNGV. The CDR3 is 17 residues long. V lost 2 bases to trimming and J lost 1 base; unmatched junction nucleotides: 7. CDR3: CASSLSLAGAVQETQYF. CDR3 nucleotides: TGTGCCAGCAGCTTATCCCTAGCGGGGGCCGTCCAAGAGACCCAGTACTTC.

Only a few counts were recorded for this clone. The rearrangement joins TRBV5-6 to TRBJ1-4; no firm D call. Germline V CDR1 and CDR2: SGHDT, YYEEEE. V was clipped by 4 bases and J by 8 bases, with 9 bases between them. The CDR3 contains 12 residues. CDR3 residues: CASSTDPEKLFF. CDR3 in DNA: TGTGCCAGCAGCACGGATCCGGAAAAACTGTTTTTT.

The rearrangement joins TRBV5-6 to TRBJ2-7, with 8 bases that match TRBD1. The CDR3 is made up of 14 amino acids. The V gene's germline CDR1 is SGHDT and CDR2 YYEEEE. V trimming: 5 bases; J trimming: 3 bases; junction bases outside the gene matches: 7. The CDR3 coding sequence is TGTGCCAGCAGGGTGACAGGGGAAGTCTACGAGCAGTACTTC. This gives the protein CASRVTGEVYEQYF.